Listed below are T cell receptor beta chains from one sample, sequenced in a study of T cell responses to AZD1222 COVID-19 vaccine. Repertoires were generated with immunoSEQ multiplex PCR, while TCRdb's copy carries only in-frame clones and drops some. The sample yields about 110,000 clones, about nine tenths seen once. Sample: peripheral blood, taken on day 0 of AZD1222 vaccination. The source of these receptors is an adult in good health. Each CDR3 is given with its conserved first and last residue. A D gene is named only where the DNA matches it firmly. Size is omitted from some rows. Given values are once, few, many or a class for expanded clones.

clone_size: NA; j_call: TRBJ1-6; d_call: NA; v_call: TRBV3-1/TRBV3-2; cdr3_aa: CASSQDSSSYNSPLHF; cdr3_nt: TGTGCCAGCAGCCAAGATTCGAGCTCCTATAATTCACCCCTCCACTTT
clone_size: NA; j_call: TRBJ1-6; d_call: NA; v_call: TRBV7-9; cdr3_aa: CASSSFTVPYNSPLHF; cdr3_nt: TGTGCCAGCAGCTCATTTACGGTCCCCTATAATTCACCCCTCCACTTT
clone_size: once; j_call: TRBJ1-2; d_call: NA; v_call: TRBV15; cdr3_aa: CATSRDKDRIYGYTF; cdr3_nt: TGTGCCACCAGCAGAGATAAAGACAGGATCTATGGCTACACCTTC
clone_size: NA; j_call: TRBJ1-1; d_call: NA; v_call: TRBV15; cdr3_aa: CATSLLWREHMNTEAFF; cdr3_nt: TGTGCCACCAGCCTCTTGTGGAGGGAGCACATGAACACTGAAGCTTTCTTT
clone_size: NA; j_call: TRBJ1-5; d_call: NA; v_call: TRBV5-5; cdr3_aa: CASSLDISNQPQHF; cdr3_nt: TGTGCCAGCAGTTTGGACATAAGCAATCAGCCCCAGCATTTT
clone_size: NA; j_call: TRBJ2-1; d_call: TRBD1; v_call: TRBV18; cdr3_aa: CASSPPTGVYNEQFF; cdr3_nt: TGTGCCAGCTCACCACCCACAGGGGTCTACAATGAGCAGTTCTTC
clone_size: NA; j_call: TRBJ1-6; d_call: TRBD1; v_call: TRBV11-2; cdr3_aa: CASSFGQGFNSPLHF; cdr3_nt: TGTGCCAGCAGCTTCGGACAGGGTTTCAATTCACCCCTCCACTTT
clone_size: once; j_call: TRBJ1-2; d_call: TRBD1; v_call: TRBV9; cdr3_aa: CASSLGQGAEGYTF; cdr3_nt: TGTGCCAGCAGCTTGGGACAGGGGGCGGAGGGCTACACCTTC
clone_size: NA; j_call: TRBJ2-7; d_call: NA; v_call: TRBV10-3; cdr3_aa: CAISDRAASGQYF; cdr3_nt: TGTGCCATCAGTGATAGGGCCGCCAGCGGGCAGTACTTC
clone_size: NA; j_call: TRBJ2-3; d_call: TRBD1; v_call: TRBV12-5; cdr3_aa: CATSRGQGTDTQYF; cdr3_nt: TGTGCTACCAGCAGGGGGCAGGGCACAGATACGCAGTATTTT
clone_size: NA; j_call: TRBJ1-5; d_call: NA; v_call: TRBV3-1/TRBV3-2; cdr3_aa: CASSQSFSNQPQHF; cdr3_nt: TGTGCCAGCAGCCAAAGTTTCAGCAATCAGCCCCAGCATTTT
clone_size: NA; j_call: TRBJ1-1; d_call: NA; v_call: TRBV5-1; cdr3_aa: CASSPQGDTEAFF; cdr3_nt: TGCGCCAGCAGCCCACAGGGAGACACTGAAGCTTTCTTT
clone_size: NA; j_call: TRBJ1-6; d_call: NA; v_call: TRBV7-9; cdr3_aa: CASSSRNGWYGNSPLHF; cdr3_nt: TGTGCCAGCAGCTCCCGAAACGGGTGGTACGGGAATTCACCCCTCCACTTT
clone_size: NA; j_call: TRBJ1-5; d_call: NA; v_call: TRBV12-3/TRBV12-4; cdr3_aa: CASSPFGNQPQHF; cdr3_nt: TGTGCCAGCAGCCCCTTTGGGAATCAGCCCCAGCATTTT
clone_size: NA; j_call: TRBJ1-2; d_call: NA; v_call: TRBV28; cdr3_aa: CASSSPEGGGYTF; cdr3_nt: TGTGCCAGCAGTTCTCCGGAGGGTGGTGGCTACACCTTC
clone_size: NA; j_call: TRBJ1-3; d_call: NA; v_call: TRBV28; cdr3_aa: CASSSGDGNTIYF; cdr3_nt: TGTGCCAGCAGTTCAGGGGACGGAAACACCATATATTTT
clone_size: NA; j_call: TRBJ1-1; d_call: TRBD1; v_call: TRBV28; cdr3_aa: CASSSSGQGRTEAFF; cdr3_nt: TGTGCCAGCAGTTCCTCGGGACAGGGTCGGACTGAAGCTTTCTTT
clone_size: NA; j_call: TRBJ1-5; d_call: NA; v_call: TRBV5-8; cdr3_aa: CASSLFQDYSNQPQHF; cdr3_nt: TGTGCCAGCAGCTTGTTCCAGGACTATAGCAATCAGCCCCAGCATTTT
clone_size: NA; j_call: TRBJ2-5; d_call: TRBD2; v_call: TRBV6-2/TRBV6-3; cdr3_aa: CASSYLGLAGSETQYF; cdr3_nt: TGTGCCAGCAGTTATCTGGGACTAGCGGGGTCAGAGACCCAGTACTTC
clone_size: NA; j_call: TRBJ1-2; d_call: TRBD1; v_call: TRBV27; cdr3_aa: CASSPRTGLYGYTF; cdr3_nt: TGTGCCAGCAGTCCCAGGACAGGGTTGTATGGCTACACCTTC
clone_size: NA; j_call: TRBJ2-5; d_call: NA; v_call: TRBV20-1; cdr3_aa: CSATLRETQYF; cdr3_nt: TGCAGTGCTACCCTCCGGGAGACCCAGTACTTC
clone_size: NA; j_call: TRBJ1-1; d_call: TRBD1; v_call: TRBV10-3; cdr3_aa: CAISESPGQAYTEAFF; cdr3_nt: TGTGCCATCAGTGAGTCCCCCGGACAGGCGTACACTGAAGCTTTCTTT
clone_size: NA; j_call: TRBJ2-7; d_call: NA; v_call: TRBV29-1; cdr3_aa: CSGTGDSSYEQYF; cdr3_nt: TGCAGCGGGACGGGGGACTCCTCCTACGAGCAGTACTTC
clone_size: NA; j_call: TRBJ2-7; d_call: NA; v_call: TRBV19; cdr3_aa: CASKGDKDYEQYF; cdr3_nt: TGTGCCAGTAAGGGGGACAAGGACTACGAGCAGTACTTC
clone_size: once; j_call: TRBJ2-5; d_call: TRBD2; v_call: TRBV10-3; cdr3_aa: CAISEGLAGALQETQYF; cdr3_nt: TGTGCCATCAGTGAGGGGCTAGCGGGGGCCCTCCAAGAGACCCAGTACTTC
clone_size: NA; j_call: TRBJ1-2; d_call: NA; v_call: TRBV18; cdr3_aa: CASSPDLATGDNGYTF; cdr3_nt: TGTGCCAGCTCGCCTGACCTAGCCACGGGGGACAATGGCTACACCTTC
clone_size: NA; j_call: TRBJ1-6; d_call: NA; v_call: TRBV11-2; cdr3_aa: CASRAPWGYNSPLHF; cdr3_nt: TGTGCCAGCAGGGCCCCCTGGGGTTATAATTCACCCCTCCACTTT
clone_size: NA; j_call: TRBJ2-1; d_call: NA; v_call: TRBV5-1; cdr3_aa: CASRMDNEQFF; cdr3_nt: TGCGCCAGCAGAATGGACAATGAGCAGTTCTTC
clone_size: NA; j_call: TRBJ1-2; d_call: NA; v_call: TRBV13; cdr3_aa: CASSSGDSWNYGYTF; cdr3_nt: TGTGCCAGCAGCTCAGGAGACTCATGGAACTATGGCTACACCTTC
clone_size: NA; j_call: TRBJ2-1; d_call: NA; v_call: TRBV12-3/TRBV12-4; cdr3_aa: CASILRGSNEQFF; cdr3_nt: TGTGCCAGCATCCTAAGGGGCAGCAATGAGCAGTTCTTC
clone_size: NA; j_call: TRBJ2-2; d_call: NA; v_call: TRBV19; cdr3_aa: CASRTGRLLTGELFF; cdr3_nt: TGTGCCAGTAGAACGGGACGATTACTCACCGGGGAGCTGTTTTTT
clone_size: NA; j_call: TRBJ2-1; d_call: NA; v_call: TRBV5-1; cdr3_aa: CASSTGRSSSYNEQFF; cdr3_nt: TGCGCCAGCAGCACGGGACGTTCGAGCTCCTACAATGAGCAGTTCTTC
clone_size: NA; j_call: TRBJ1-1; d_call: NA; v_call: TRBV2; cdr3_aa: CASTAHGIMNTEAFF; cdr3_nt: TGTGCCAGTACCGCACACGGCATAATGAACACTGAAGCTTTCTTT
clone_size: NA; j_call: TRBJ2-1; d_call: TRBD2; v_call: TRBV6-4; cdr3_aa: CASSHGGNYEQFF; cdr3_nt: TGTGCCAGCAGTCACGGGGGGAACTATGAGCAGTTCTTC
clone_size: NA; j_call: TRBJ2-2; d_call: TRBD1; v_call: TRBV7-9; cdr3_aa: CASSPRQGSGELFF; cdr3_nt: TGTGCCAGCAGCCCACGACAGGGGTCCGGGGAGCTGTTTTTT
clone_size: NA; j_call: TRBJ2-5; d_call: TRBD2; v_call: TRBV18; cdr3_aa: CASSRTSGVNQETQYF; cdr3_nt: TGTGCCAGCTCCCGGACTAGCGGGGTGAACCAAGAGACCCAGTACTTC
clone_size: NA; j_call: TRBJ2-7; d_call: TRBD2; v_call: TRBV30; cdr3_aa: CAWRSRGAYEQYF; cdr3_nt: TGTGCCTGGAGGTCCCGGGGGGCCTACGAGCAGTACTTC